Described below is a single TCR beta chain sequence and its context. Its antigen is currently unknown. The germline V gene has CDR1 SGHTA and CDR2 FQGNSA. The CDR3 is 15 residues long. Trimming removed 5 bases from V and 4 bases from J; junction bases left unmatched: 10. These data are taken from a study of cytomegalovirus exposure and HLA in healthy donors. General study results and limits: The study labeled around 160 TCR beta chains cytomegalovirus-associated. Later analysis identified a missense DCLRE1C variant that was linked to TCR beta V- and J-gene trimming.

PCR was performed using 60 Vbeta and 13 Jbeta primers. Using immunoSEQ multiplex PCR, the repertoire was profiled, and TCRdb retains in-frame clones only, with some absent. Here the sample spans about 170,000 clones, approximately 81% being singletons. At collection, donors were nominally healthy, but unrecorded immune exposures were probable. Sequencing was done on a sample of PBMCs. V is TRBV7-2 and J is TRBJ1-1; 7 nucleotides match TRBD1. The clonotype originates from a male donor in good health and CMV-seronegative. The DNA of the CDR3 is TGTGCCAGCAGCCCAACGCGAGGGGGCTCCACTGAAGCTTTCTTT. Its translation: CASSPTRGGSTEAFF.